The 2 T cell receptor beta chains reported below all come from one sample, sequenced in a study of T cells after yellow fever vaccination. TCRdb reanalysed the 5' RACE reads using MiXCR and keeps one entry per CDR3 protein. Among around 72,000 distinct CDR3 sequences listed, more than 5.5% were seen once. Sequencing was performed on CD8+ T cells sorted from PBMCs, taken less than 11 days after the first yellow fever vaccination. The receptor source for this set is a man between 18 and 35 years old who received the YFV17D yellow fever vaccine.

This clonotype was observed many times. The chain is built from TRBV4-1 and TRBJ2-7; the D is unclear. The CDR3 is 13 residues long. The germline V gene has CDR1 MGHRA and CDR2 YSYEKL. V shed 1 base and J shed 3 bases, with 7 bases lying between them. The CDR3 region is CASSQVMLYEQYF. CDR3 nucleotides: TGCGCCAGCAGCCAAGTGATGCTCTACGAGCAGTACTTC.

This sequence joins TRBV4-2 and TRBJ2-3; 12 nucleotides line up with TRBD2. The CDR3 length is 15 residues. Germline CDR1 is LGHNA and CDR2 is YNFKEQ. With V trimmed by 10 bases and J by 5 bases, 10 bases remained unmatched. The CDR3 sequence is CATATSGGRRDTQYF. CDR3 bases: TGTGCCACAGCGACTAGCGGGGGTAGGAGAGATACGCAGTATTTT.